This T cell receptor beta chain originates from a study of cytomegalovirus exposure and HLA in healthy donors. Study-wide points: A link between a missense DCLRE1C variant and TCR beta V- and J-gene trimming emerged from a later analysis. A later analysis showed TCR association rates differing by HLA locus, peaking at DRB1 and lowest at HLA-C. Information on immune exposure was restricted to one variable (CMV serostatus).

Use of 60 Vbeta and 13 Jbeta primers characterized the PCR. Libraries were prepared by immunoSEQ multiplex PCR; TCRdb keeps only in-frame clonotypes and omits some of them. The table lists 130,000 to 150,000 clones, approximately 73% of them singletons. About this clone: The antigen remains undetermined.

Trimming at V came to 3 bases and at J to 4 bases, leaving 12 bases not matched to a gene. CDR3 size: 17 residues. Germline V gene data show CDR1 as SNHLY and CDR2 as FYNNEI. The sequence derives from a woman between 40 and 50 years old in good health and CMV-seronegative. The V call is TRBV2, the J call TRBJ2-7; 10 bases line up with TRBD2. The sample comprised PBMCs. Written as DNA, the CDR3 is TGTGCCAGCAGTGATATCGGGCTAGCGGGGGCAAAGTACGAGCAGTACTTC. Protein sequence: CASSDIGLAGAKYEQYF.